The 25 T cell receptor beta chains in this list originate from one sample, sequenced in a study of T cells in Graves' hyperthyroidism and ophthalmopathy. The investigators amplified TCR beta CDR3 regions from RNA transcripts. The HTBI primer set served for first-round RT-PCR of the TCR CDR3. TCRdb reprocessed the multiplex PCR reads via MiXCR and lists one record per CDR3 protein. The sample has 330,000 or so distinct CDR3 sequences; 15% to 20% are singletons. The sample was blood. The receptor set was obtained from a man over 45 with Graves' ophthalmopathy.

This clonotype was counted a few times. The gene calls are TRBV10-3 and TRBJ2-3, with a possible D match to TRBD1 (5 bases). CDR3 length: 14 amino acids. Trimming shortened V by 10 bases and J by 2 bases, and 16 bases separated the two germline ends. Germline V CDR1 and CDR2: ENHRY, SYGVKD. The CDR3 here is CANSRTPYTDTQYF. The CDR3 nucleotides are TGTGCCAACTCGAGGACACCTTACACAGATACGCAGTATTTT.

This clonotype was seen ten or more times. The chain carries TRBV11-2 and TRBJ2-3; D unclear. Trimming pared 2 bases from V and 5 bases from J, leaving 8 bases between. The length of the CDR3 is 13 residues. CDR1 is SGHAT and CDR2 is FQNNGV in the germline V gene. CDR3 sequence (DNA): TGTGCCAGCAGCTTATACTTAGGAGATACGCAGTATTTT. Its protein product is CASSLYLGDTQYF. Using reference TRBV11-2 and TRBJ2-3 for the parts outside the CDR3, the full variable domain is EAGVAQSPRYKIIEKRQSVAFWCNPISGHATLYWYQQILGQGPKLLIQFQNNGVVDDSQLPKDRFSAERLKGVDSTLKIQPAKLEDSAVYLCASSLYLGDTQYFGPGTRLTVL.

This clonotype was found many times. This sequence joins TRBV5-1 and TRBJ2-7, with TRBD1 identical over 10 bases. This CDR3 is built from 19 residues. Trimming at V came to 4 bases and at J to 3 bases, leaving 19 bases not matched to a gene. From germline, CDR1 is SGHRS and CDR2 YFSETQ. The CDR3 coding sequence is TGCGCCAGCAGCCGGGGGGACAGGGGATCTAGCGGAAGAAACTACGAGCAGTACTTC. This sequence encodes CASSRGDRGSSGRNYEQYF.

The chain carries TRBV29-1 and TRBJ2-7, with D perhaps matching TRBD1 or TRBD2 (5 bases each). The germline gives CDR1 SQVTM, CDR2 ANQGSEA. There are 13 residues in the CDR3. V was trimmed by 5 bases and J by 2 bases, leaving 13 bases between them. CDR3 sequence (DNA): TGCAGCGTTCTCCGGGACGGTCCCTACGAGCAGTACTTC. Protein sequence: CSVLRDGPYEQYF.

This clonotype was counted many times. The chain has TRBV11-2 and TRBJ2-3; possibly TRBD2 for D (6 bases). Deletions cut 1 base from V and 4 bases from J, with 9 bases between. Germline CDR1 is SGHAT and CDR2 is FQNNGV. CDR3 length: 14 residues. The CDR3 nucleotides read TGTGCCAGCAGCTTAGCGGGAGCGGCAGATACGCAGTATTTT. Encoded protein: CASSLAGAADTQYF.

In this sample, this clonotype turned up once. The CDR3 spells CASSFSARGVAYEQYF. CDR3 nucleotides: TGTGCCAGCAGTTTCTCGGCTAGGGGAGTTGCCTACGAGCAGTACTTC. The chain is built from TRBV28 and TRBJ2-7; D may match TRBD1 or TRBD2 (5 bases each). Germline CDR1 reads MDHEN; CDR2 reads SYDVKM. The CDR3 runs 16 residues. Trimming took 3 bases from V and 2 from J, leaving 17 bases between them.

This clonotype was detected only once. The chain carries TRBV4-1 and TRBJ2-7, with D uncertain. The CDR3 loop spans 17 amino acids. Deletions cut 0 bases from V and 7 bases from J, with 22 bases between. Germline values: CDR1 MGHRA, CDR2 YSYEKL. CDR3 loop: CASSQDLVALSRREQYF. CDR3 DNA: TGCGCCAGCAGCCAAGATCTAGTGGCCCTCTCGCGGCGGGAGCAGTACTTC.

The gene calls are TRBV6-2 or TRBV6-3 and TRBJ1-5; D unresolved. Trimming shortened V by 6 bases and J by 3 bases, and 9 bases separated the two germline ends. The CDR3 is 13 amino acids. Germline CDR1 is MNHEY and CDR2 is SVGEGT. CDR3 in amino acids: CASSSLDNQPQHF. The CDR3 DNA reads TGTGCCAGCAGCAGCCTCGACAATCAGCCCCAGCATTTT.

The CDR3 DNA reads as TGTGCCAGCAGCGCCGGACAGGGGAGGGAGACCCAGTACTTC. Translated: CASSAGQGRETQYF. The chain couples TRBV7-9 to TRBJ2-5; TRBD1 aligns across 9 bases. Germline loops: CDR1 SEHNR, CDR2 FQNEAQ (reference sequence). The junction had 6 bases not matched to a gene; V was cut back by 5 bases and J by 5 bases. The CDR3 length is 14 residues.

The chain carries TRBV2 and TRBJ2-3, with D possibly TRBD2 on 6 matching bases. The CDR3 is 15 amino acids. Between the trimmed V and J ends, which lost 2 bases and 0 bases, there was a span of 9 bases. CDR1 is SNHLY, CDR2 FYNNEI, per germline. The CDR3 reads CASSELASSTDTQYF. Written as DNA, the CDR3 is TGTGCCAGCAGTGAACTAGCGTCGAGCACAGATACGCAGTATTTT.

The rearrangement joins TRBV20-1 to TRBJ2-1; 7 nucleotides agree with TRBD1. V gave up 5 bases and J gave up 7 bases; unmatched junction bases: 29. Germline assignment: CDR1 DFQATT and CDR2 SNEGSKA (reference sequence). The CDR3 length is 20 residues. CDR3: CSAQAVLGAPSLTGTNEQFF. The CDR3 DNA reads as TGCAGTGCTCAGGCAGTGCTAGGGGCCCCCTCCTTGACAGGGACAAATGAGCAGTTCTTC.

This clonotype was counted only a few times. This rearrangement joins TRBV15 to TRBJ2-7; 7 nucleotides agree with TRBD1. This CDR3 has 13 amino acids. The junction had 4 bases not matched to a gene; V was cut back by 4 bases and J by 4 bases. Germline V gene sequence: CDR1 LNHNV, CDR2 YYDKDF (reference sequence). The CDR3 DNA follows: TGTGCCACCAGCAAAGACAGGGCTTACGAGCAGTACTTC. Translating it yields CATSKDRAYEQYF. The variable domain in full, with the rest retrieved from reference TRBV15 and TRBJ2-7, is DAMVIQNPRYQVTQFGKPVTLSCSQTLNHNVMYWYQQKSSQAPKLLFHYYDKDFNNEADTPDNFQSRRPNTSFCFLDIRSPGLGDTAMYLCATSKDRAYEQYFGPGTRLTVT.

The CDR3 DNA reads as TGCGCCAGCAGTGAGTCGGCGTACGGGGACAGGAGGCCCTACGAGCAGTACTTC. Its protein is CASSESAYGDRRPYEQYF. V is TRBV10-2 and J is TRBJ2-7, with 8 nucleotides matching TRBD1. The V segment lost 0 bases and the J segment 2 bases; nucleotides outside the gene matches: 12. The CDR3 covers 18 residues. Germline assignment: CDR1 WSHSY and CDR2 SAAADI.

The chain carries TRBV30 and TRBJ1-5; D uncertain. This CDR3 has 15 amino acids. V was trimmed by 2 bases and J by 0 bases, leaving 11 bases between them. CDR1 is GTSNPN and CDR2 is SVGIG in the germline V gene (reference sequence). The CDR3 coding sequence is TGTGCCTGGAGTCCGGGATCTAATAGCAATCAGCCCCAGCATTTT. Translated, it gives CAWSPGSNSNQPQHF. Full variable domain (remainder filled in from reference TRBV30 and TRBJ1-5): SQTIHQWPATLVQPVGSPLSLECTVEGTSNPNLYWYRQAAGRGLQLLFYSVGIGQISSEVPQNLSASRPQDRQFILSSKKLLLSDSGFYLCAWSPGSNSNQPQHFGDGTRLSIL.

This clonotype was recorded at least ten times. This chain uses TRBV3-1 with TRBJ2-3, with D perhaps matching TRBD2 (6 bases). This CDR3 is built from 16 residues. Between the trimmed V and J ends, which lost 0 bases and 0 bases, there was a span of 10 bases. Germline CDR1 and CDR2: LGHDT and YNNKEL (reference sequence). The CDR3 region is CASSQDQGGSTDTQYF. The DNA of the CDR3 is TGTGCCAGCAGCCAAGATCAAGGAGGGAGCACAGATACGCAGTATTTT.

DNA for the CDR3: TGTGCCATCAGTCCCGGGAGCCGTGATGAGCAGTTCTTC. Protein product: CAISPGSRDEQFF. V gene TRBV10-3 combines with J gene TRBJ2-1; the D gene is possibly TRBD2 (6 bases). CDR1 and CDR2 from the germline V gene are ENHRY and SYGVKD. The CDR3 loop spans 13 amino acids. V lost 5 bases to trimming and J lost 8 bases, with 13 bases between them.

This clonotype occurred a few times. The chain recombines TRBV28 with TRBJ2-6; a possible D gene is TRBD2 (5 bases). Germline V gene sequence: CDR1 MDHEN, CDR2 SYDVKM. The CDR3 is 16 residues long. V gave up 2 bases and J gave up 2 bases, with 10 bases separating them. The CDR3 protein is CASSLVGVPGANVLTF. The CDR3 DNA reads TGTGCCAGCAGTTTAGTGGGAGTCCCTGGGGCCAACGTCCTGACTTTC.

This clonotype was seen a few times. V usage is TRBV20-1 and J usage is TRBJ1-1; D call uncertain. Germline CDR1 reads DFQATT; CDR2 reads SNEGSKA (reference sequence). V lost 5 bases to trimming and J lost 5 bases, with 18 bases between them. The CDR3 totals 14 residues. The DNA of the CDR3 is TGCAGTGCTGCCTCCGGAGGAGGGAGAACTGAAGCTTTCTTT. As protein: CSAASGGGRTEAFF.

This clonotype was seen a handful of times. The V gene is TRBV9, the J gene TRBJ2-7, with 8 bases matching TRBD2. With V trimmed by 0 bases and J by 1 base, 6 bases remained unmatched. Germline CDR1 is SGDLS and CDR2 is YYNGEE. The CDR3 runs 16 residues. The CDR3 loop is CASSVAAGASSYEQYF. The CDR3 bases are TGTGCCAGCAGCGTAGCAGCGGGAGCTTCTTCCTACGAGCAGTACTTC.

This clonotype has ten or more counts. The genes are TRBV20-1 and TRBJ1-5; tentatively, D is TRBD1 (6 bases). The CDR3 runs 16 residues. Looked up from germline, CDR1 is DFQATT and CDR2 is SNEGSKA (reference sequence). Deletions cut 0 bases from V and 3 bases from J, with 15 bases between. The CDR3 reads CSARDRWTVLNQPQHF. In DNA, the CDR3 is TGCAGTGCTAGAGATCGATGGACAGTGCTCAATCAGCCCCAGCATTTT.

This clonotype has more than one count but fewer than ten. This chain uses TRBV14 with TRBJ1-1; 7 nucleotides line up with TRBD1. The CDR3 length is 14 residues. Trimming at V came to 4 bases and at J to 6 bases, leaving 8 bases not matched to a gene. Germline assignment: CDR1 SGHDN and CDR2 FVKESK. CDR3 in amino acids: CASSPDRARAEAFF. The CDR3 nucleotides are TGTGCCAGCAGCCCTGACAGGGCCCGAGCTGAAGCTTTCTTT.

This clonotype was seen at least ten times. The chain has TRBV3-1 and TRBJ1-1, with 7 bases aligning to TRBD1. The germline V gene has CDR1 LGHDT and CDR2 YNNKEL (reference sequence). This CDR3 has 14 amino acids. V lost 6 bases, J lost 7 bases, and 11 bases stayed unmatched. CDR3 sequence reads: CASSLSDRALEAFF. As DNA, the CDR3 is TGTGCCAGCAGTCTCAGTGACAGGGCACTTGAAGCTTTCTTT.

This sequence joins TRBV30 and TRBJ2-1, with TRBD1 identical over 9 bases. Trimming removed 2 bases from V and 10 bases from J; junction bases left unmatched: 9. The germline CDR1 and CDR2 sequences are GTSNPN and SVGIG (reference sequence). CDR3 size: 14 residues. CDR3 nucleotides: TGTGCCTGGAGTCAGGGGACAGGGTGGGGCGAGCAGTTCTTC. Its protein product is CAWSQGTGWGEQFF.

The table lists this clonotype with a few counts. This chain links TRBV5-1 with TRBJ2-7; D uncertain. The V end lost 0 bases, the J end lost 2 bases, and 9 bases lay between the germline ends. Germline loops: CDR1 SGHRS, CDR2 YFSETQ. This CDR3 is 14 amino acids long. The CDR3 sequence is CASSLEGIPYEQYF. CDR3 DNA: TGCGCCAGCAGCTTGGAGGGTATACCCTACGAGCAGTACTTC.

This clonotype came up many times. The chain carries TRBV30 and TRBJ2-3, with a tentative D call TRBD2 (5 bases). CDR3 length: 14 residues. V lost 0 bases, J lost 3 bases, and 10 bases lay in between. Germline values: CDR1 GTSNPN, CDR2 SVGIG (reference sequence). CDR3 DNA: TGTGCCTGGAGTGTACTCGGGGTTACAGATACGCAGTATTTT. Translation: CAWSVLGVTDTQYF.